The entry below gives a single TCR beta chain sequence along with its context. Its antigen is unknown. The second PCR ran roughly 7 to 12 cycles with a sample-barcoded 5' primer and J-beta primers. TCRdb reanalysed the 5' RACE reads using MiXCR and keeps one entry per CDR3 protein. The sample contains 1.5 million to 2 million distinct CDR3 sequences, 49% of which appear only once. The V and J ends lost 7 bases and 6 bases respectively, with 26 bases between them. This CDR3 is 17 amino acids long. Looked up from germline, CDR1 is ENHRY and CDR2 is SYGVKD. This sample was taken from a study of blood T cells in healthy people across ages. Study findings and constraints: TCR beta diversity per million T cells fell roughly linearly with age.

The chain recombines TRBV10-3 with TRBJ2-3, with a weak D call TRBD2 (8 bases). The specimen was blood. The receptor's source is a woman aged 40 to 50 in good health. Here the CDR3 reads CAIMGPGGGGTEDTQYF. CDR3 bases: TGTGCCATCATGGGACCCGGGGGGGGAGGGACAGAGGATACGCAGTATTTT.